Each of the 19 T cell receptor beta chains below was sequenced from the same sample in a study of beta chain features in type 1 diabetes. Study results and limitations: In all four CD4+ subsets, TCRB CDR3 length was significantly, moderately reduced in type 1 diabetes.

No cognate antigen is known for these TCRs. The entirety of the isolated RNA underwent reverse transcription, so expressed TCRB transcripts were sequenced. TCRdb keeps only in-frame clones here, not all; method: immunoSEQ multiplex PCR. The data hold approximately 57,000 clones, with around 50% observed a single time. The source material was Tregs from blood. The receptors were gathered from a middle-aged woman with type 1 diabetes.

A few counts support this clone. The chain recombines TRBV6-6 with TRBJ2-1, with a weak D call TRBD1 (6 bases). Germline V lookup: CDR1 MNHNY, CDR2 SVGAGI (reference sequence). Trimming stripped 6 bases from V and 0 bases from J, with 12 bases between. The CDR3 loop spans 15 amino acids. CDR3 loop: CASSLLGGSYNEQFF. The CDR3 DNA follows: TGTGCCAGCAGCCTCCTAGGGGGCTCCTACAATGAGCAGTTCTTC.

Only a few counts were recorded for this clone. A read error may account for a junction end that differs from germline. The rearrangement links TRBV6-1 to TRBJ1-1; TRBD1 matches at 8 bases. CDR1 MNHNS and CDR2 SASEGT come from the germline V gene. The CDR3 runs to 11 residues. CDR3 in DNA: TGTGCCAGCCTCGTTGTTCAGGGGGCGGTCTTT. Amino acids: CASLVVQGAVF.

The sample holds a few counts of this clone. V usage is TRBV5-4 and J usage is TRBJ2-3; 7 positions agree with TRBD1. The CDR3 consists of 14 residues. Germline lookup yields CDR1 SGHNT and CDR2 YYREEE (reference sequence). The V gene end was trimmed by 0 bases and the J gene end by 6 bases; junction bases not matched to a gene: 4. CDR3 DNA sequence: TGTGCCAGCAGCTTGGACAGGGGTGTCGATACGCAGTATTTT. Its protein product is CASSLDRGVDTQYF.

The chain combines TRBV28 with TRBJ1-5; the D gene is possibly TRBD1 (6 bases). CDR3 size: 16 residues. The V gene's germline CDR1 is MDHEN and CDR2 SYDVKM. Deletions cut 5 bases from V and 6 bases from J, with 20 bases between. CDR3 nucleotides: TGTGCCAGCAGTCTTTTGGGAGGGGGGGAGGGTCAGCCCCAGCATTTT. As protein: CASSLLGGGEGQPQHF.

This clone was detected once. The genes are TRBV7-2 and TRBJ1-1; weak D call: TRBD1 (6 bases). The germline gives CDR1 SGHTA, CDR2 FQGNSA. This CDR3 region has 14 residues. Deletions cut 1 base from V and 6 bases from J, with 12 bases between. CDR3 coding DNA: TGTGCCAGCAGCTTAGTGGCGGGGGCCTCTGAAGCTTTCTTT. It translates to CASSLVAGASEAFF.

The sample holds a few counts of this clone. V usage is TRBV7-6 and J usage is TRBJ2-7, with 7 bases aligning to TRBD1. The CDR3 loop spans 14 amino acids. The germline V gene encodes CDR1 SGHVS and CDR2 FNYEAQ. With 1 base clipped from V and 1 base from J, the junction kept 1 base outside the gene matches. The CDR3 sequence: CASSLGTGSYEQYF. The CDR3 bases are TGTGCCAGCAGCTTAGGGACAGGTTCCTACGAGCAGTACTTC. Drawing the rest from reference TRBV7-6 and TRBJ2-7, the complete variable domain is GAGVSQSPRYKVTKRGQDVALRCDPISGHVSLYWYRQALGQGPEFLTYFNYEAQQDKSGLPNDRFSAERPEGSISTLTIQRTEQRDSAMYRCASSLGTGSYEQYFGPGTRLTVT.

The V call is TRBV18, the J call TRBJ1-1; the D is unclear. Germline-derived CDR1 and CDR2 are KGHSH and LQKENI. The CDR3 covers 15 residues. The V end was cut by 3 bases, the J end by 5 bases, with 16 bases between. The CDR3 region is CASSPQNEGETEAFF. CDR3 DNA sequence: TGTGCCAGCTCACCCCAAAATGAAGGAGAAACTGAAGCTTTCTTT.

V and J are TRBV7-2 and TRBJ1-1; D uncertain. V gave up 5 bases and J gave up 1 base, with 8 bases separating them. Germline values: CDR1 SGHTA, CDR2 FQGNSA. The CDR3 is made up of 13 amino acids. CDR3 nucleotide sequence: TGTGCCAGCAGCGCTTCGCGGAACACTGAAGCTTTCTTT. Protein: CASSASRNTEAFF.

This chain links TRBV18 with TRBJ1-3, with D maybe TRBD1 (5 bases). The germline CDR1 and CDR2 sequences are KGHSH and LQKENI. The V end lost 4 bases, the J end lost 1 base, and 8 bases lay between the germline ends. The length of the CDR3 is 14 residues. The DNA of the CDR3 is TGTGCCAGCTCACGCGGGGCATCTGGAAACACCATATATTTT. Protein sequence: CASSRGASGNTIYF.

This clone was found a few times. The DNA for the CDR3 is TGTGCCACCCAGCCCGTACAGGTTCAGAGCACCGGGGAGCTGTTTTTT. This sequence encodes CATQPVQVQSTGELFF. The gene calls are TRBV2 and TRBJ2-2; D perhaps matches TRBD1 (5 bases). The CDR3 totals 16 residues. The V gene's germline CDR1 is SNHLY and CDR2 FYNNEI. Trimming shortened V by 10 bases and J by 4 bases, and 22 bases separated the two germline ends.

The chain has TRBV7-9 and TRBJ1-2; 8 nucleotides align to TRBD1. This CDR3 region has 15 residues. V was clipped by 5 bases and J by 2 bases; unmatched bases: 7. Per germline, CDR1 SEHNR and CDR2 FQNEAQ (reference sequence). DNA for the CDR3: TGTGCCAGCAGCCCTGGATACAGGGGGAACTATGGCTACACCTTC. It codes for CASSPGYRGNYGYTF.

DNA of the CDR3: TGTGCCAGCAGCTTAGATGGAGGGGGCGGTGGCTACACCTTC. Its translation is CASSLDGGGGGYTF. This chain joins TRBV7-9 and TRBJ1-2; 7 nucleotides line up with TRBD1. With 1 base clipped from V and 7 bases from J, the junction kept 6 bases outside the gene matches. CDR3 length: 14 amino acids. Germline V gives CDR1 SEHNR, CDR2 FQNEAQ (reference sequence).

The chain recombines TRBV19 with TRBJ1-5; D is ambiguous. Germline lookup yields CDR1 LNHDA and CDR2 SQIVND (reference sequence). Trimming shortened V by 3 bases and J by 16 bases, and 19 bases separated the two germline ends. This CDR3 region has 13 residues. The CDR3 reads CASSMSAGSSCHF. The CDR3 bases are TGTGCCAGTAGTATGTCGGCAGGTTCGAGTTGTCATTTT. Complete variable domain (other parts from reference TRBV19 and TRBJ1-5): DGGITQSPKYLFRKEGQNVTLSCEQNLNHDAMYWYRQDPGQGLRLIYYSQIVNDFQKGDIAEGYSVSREKKESFPLTVTSAQKNPTAFYLCASSMSAGSSCHFGDGTRLSIL.

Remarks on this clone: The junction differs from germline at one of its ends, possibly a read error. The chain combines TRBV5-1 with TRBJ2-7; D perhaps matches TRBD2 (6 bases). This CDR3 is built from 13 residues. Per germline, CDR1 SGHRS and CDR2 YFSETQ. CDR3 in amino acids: CASSGGTGYGQYF. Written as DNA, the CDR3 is TGCGCCAGCAGCGGGGGGACTGGCTACGGGCAGTACTTC.

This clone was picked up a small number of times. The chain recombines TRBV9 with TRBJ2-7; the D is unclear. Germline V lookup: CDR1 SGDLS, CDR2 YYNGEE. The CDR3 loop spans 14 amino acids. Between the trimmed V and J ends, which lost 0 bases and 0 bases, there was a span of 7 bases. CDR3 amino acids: CASSVAVHSYEQYF. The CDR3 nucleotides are TGTGCCAGCAGCGTAGCAGTACACTCCTACGAGCAGTACTTC. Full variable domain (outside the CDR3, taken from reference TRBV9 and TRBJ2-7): DSGVTQTPKHLITATGQRVTLRCSPRSGDLSVYWYQQSLDQGLQFLIQYYNGEERAKGNILERFSAQQFPDLHSELNLSSLELGDSALYFCASSVAVHSYEQYFGPGTRLTVT.

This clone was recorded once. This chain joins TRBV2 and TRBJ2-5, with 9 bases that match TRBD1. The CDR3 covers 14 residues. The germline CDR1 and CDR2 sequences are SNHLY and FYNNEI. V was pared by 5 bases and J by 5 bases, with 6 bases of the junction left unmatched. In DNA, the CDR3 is TGTGCCAGCAGTAGGGACAGGGCAGGCGAGACCCAGTACTTC. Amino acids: CASSRDRAGETQYF.

CDR3 sequence: CASSLGLAGAGEQYF. DNA for the CDR3: TGTGCCAGCAGCTTAGGCCTAGCGGGGGCAGGGGAGCAGTACTTC. J is TRBJ2-7 and V is TRBV7-2; TRBD2 matches at 10 bases. The germline CDR1 and CDR2 sequences are SGHTA and FQGNSA. With V trimmed by 1 base and J by 7 bases, 7 bases remained unmatched. The CDR3 totals 15 residues.

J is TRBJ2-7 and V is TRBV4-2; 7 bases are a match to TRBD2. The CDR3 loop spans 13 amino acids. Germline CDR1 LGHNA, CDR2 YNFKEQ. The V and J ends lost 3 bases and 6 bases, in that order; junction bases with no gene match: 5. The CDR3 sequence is CASSQGGGSEQYF. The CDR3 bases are TGTGCCAGCAGCCAGGGGGGGGGTTCCGAGCAGTACTTC.

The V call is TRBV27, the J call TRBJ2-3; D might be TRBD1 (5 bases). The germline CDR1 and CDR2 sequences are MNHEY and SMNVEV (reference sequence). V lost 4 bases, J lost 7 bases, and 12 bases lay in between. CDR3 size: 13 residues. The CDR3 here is CASSSQGSNTQYF. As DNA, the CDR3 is TGTGCCAGCAGTTCTCAGGGCTCGAATACGCAGTATTTT.